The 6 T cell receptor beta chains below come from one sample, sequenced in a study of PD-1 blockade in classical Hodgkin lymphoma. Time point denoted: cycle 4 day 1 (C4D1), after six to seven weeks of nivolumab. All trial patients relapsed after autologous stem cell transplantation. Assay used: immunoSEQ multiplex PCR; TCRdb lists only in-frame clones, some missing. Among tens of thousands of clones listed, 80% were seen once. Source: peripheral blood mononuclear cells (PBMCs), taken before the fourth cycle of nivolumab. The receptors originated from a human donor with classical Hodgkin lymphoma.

CDR3 in DNA: TGTGCCAGCACCCGCTCCGGGGATGGAAACATTCAGTACTTC. This translates into CASTRSGDGNIQYF. This chain joins TRBV6-1 and TRBJ2-4; D perhaps matches TRBD2 (5 bases). The CDR3 covers 14 residues. Trimming removed 7 bases at V and 6 bases at J, with 16 bases between. Germline V gene lookup returns CDR1 MNHNS and CDR2 SASEGT.

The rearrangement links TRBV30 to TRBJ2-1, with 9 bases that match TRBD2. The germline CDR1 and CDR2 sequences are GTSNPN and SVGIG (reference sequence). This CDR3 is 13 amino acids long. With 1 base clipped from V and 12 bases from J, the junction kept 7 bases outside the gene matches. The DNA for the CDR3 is TGTGCCTGGAGTGCTAGCGGGGCTTGGGGGCAGTTCTTC. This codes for CAWSASGAWGQFF.

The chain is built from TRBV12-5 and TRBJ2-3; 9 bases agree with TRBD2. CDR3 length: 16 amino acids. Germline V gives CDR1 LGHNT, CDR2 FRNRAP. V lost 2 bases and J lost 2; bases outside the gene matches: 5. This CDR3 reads CASGLSTSGFTDTQYF. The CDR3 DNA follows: TGTGCTAGTGGTTTGAGCACTAGCGGGTTCACAGATACGCAGTATTTT.

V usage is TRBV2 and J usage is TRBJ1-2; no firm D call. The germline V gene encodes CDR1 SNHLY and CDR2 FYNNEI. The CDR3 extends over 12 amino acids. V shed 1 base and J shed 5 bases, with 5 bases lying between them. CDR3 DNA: TGTGCCAGCAGTGAAGTAGGGTATGGCTACACCTTC. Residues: CASSEVGYGYTF. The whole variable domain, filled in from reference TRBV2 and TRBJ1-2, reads EPEVTQTPSHQVTQMGQEVILRCVPISNHLYFYWYRQILGQKVEFLVSFYNNEISEKSEIFDDQFSVERPDGSNFTLKIRSTKLEDSAMYFCASSEVGYGYTFGSGTRLTVV.

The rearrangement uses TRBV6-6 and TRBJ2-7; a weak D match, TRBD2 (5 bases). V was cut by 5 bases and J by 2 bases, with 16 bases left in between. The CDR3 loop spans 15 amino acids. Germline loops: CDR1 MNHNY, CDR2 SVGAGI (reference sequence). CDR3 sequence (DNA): TGTGCCAGCAGTGACCCGGCGGGTGGCCCCTACGAGCAGTACTTC. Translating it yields CASSDPAGGPYEQYF.

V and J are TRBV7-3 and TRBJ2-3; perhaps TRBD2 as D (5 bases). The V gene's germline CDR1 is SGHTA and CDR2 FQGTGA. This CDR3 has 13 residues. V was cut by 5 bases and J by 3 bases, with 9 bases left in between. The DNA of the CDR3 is TGTGCCAGCAGCGGAGGTGGTACAGATACGCAGTATTTT. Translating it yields CASSGGGTDTQYF.